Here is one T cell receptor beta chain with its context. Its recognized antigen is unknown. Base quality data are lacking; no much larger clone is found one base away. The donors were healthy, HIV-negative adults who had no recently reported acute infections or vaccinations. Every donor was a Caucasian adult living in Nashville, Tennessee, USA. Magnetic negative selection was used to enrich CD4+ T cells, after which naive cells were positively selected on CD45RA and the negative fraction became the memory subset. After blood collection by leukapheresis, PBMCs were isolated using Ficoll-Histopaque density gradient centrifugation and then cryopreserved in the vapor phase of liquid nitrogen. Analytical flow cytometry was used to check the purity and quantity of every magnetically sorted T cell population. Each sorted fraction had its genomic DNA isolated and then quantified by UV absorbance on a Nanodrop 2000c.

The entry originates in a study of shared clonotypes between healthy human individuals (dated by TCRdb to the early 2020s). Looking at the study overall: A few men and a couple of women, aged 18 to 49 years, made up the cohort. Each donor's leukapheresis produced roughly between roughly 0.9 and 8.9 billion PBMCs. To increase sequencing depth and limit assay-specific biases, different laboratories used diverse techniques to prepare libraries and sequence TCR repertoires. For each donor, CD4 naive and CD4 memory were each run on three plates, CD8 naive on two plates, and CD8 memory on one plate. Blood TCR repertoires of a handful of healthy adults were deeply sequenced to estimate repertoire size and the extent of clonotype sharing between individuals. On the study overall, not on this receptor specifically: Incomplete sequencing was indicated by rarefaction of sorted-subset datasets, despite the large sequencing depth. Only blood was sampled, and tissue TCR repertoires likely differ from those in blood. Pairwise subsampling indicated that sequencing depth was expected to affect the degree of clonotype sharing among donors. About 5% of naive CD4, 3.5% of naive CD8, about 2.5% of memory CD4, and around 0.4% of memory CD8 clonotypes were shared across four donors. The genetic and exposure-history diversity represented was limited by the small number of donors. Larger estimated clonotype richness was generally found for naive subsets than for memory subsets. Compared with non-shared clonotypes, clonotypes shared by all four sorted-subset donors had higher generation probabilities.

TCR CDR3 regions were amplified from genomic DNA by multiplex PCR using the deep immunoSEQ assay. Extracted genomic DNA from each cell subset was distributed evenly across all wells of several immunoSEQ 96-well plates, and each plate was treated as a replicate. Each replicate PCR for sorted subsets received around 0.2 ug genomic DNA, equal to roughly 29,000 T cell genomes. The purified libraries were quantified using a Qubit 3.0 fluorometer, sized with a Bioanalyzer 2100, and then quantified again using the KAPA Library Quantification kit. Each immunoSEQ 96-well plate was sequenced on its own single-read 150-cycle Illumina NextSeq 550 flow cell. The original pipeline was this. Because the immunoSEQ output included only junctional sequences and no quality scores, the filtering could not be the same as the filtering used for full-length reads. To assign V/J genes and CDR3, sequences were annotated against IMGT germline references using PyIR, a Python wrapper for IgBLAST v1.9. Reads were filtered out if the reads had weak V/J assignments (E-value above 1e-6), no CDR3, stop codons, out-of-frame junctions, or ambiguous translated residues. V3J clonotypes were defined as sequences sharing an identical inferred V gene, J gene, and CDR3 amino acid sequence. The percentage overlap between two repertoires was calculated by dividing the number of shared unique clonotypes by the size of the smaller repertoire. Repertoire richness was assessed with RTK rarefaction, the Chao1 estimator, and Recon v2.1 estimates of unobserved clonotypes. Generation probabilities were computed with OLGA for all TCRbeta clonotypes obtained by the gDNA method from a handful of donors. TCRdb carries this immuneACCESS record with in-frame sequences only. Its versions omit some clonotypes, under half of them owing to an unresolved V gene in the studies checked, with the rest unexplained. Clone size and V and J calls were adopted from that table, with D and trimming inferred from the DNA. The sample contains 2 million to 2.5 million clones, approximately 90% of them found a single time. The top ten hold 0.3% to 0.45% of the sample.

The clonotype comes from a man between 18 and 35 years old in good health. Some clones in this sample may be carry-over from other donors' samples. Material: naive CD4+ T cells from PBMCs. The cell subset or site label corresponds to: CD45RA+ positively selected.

CDR3 sequence: CASSKNRGFHGYTF. The DNA sequence is as follows: TGTGCCAGCAGCAAAAACAGGGGGTTCCACGGCTACACCTTC. Rearrangement joined TRBV5-6 to TRBJ1-2; TRBD1 lines up with 8 middle nucleotides. Trimming leaves V shorter by 4 bases and J shorter by 8 bases, with the junction holding 10 bases beyond the gene matches. From cysteine to phenylalanine, the CDR3 is 14 amino acids long. The kept DNA is CDR3 alone, 42 bases in frame from the first base. Looking up the germline V gene yields CDR1 SGHDT and CDR2 YYEEEE.